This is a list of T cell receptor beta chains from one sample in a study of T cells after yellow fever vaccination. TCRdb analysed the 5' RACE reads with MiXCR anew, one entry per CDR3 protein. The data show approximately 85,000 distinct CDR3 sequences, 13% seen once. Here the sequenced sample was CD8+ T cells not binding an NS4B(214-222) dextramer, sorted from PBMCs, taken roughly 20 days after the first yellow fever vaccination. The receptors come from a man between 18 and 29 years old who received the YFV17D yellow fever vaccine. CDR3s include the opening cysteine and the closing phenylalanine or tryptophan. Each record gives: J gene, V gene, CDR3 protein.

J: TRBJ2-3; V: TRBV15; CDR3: CATTRDRHYTDTQYF
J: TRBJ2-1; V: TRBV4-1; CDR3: CASSQGTSGGYNEQFF
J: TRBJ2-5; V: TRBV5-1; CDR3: CASSSLAGGLETQYF
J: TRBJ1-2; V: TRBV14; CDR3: CASSRDGDYGYTF
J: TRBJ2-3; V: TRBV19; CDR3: CASSISSGGTDTQYF
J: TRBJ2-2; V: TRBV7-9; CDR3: CASSLRLTGELFF
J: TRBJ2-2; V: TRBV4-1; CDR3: CASSLPLSLAGNSTGELFF
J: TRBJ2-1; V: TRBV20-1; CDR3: CSAVTSGGPAGREQFF
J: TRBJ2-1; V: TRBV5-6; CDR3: CASSLTSGGWNEQFF
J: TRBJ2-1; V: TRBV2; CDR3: CASGGVSYNEQFF
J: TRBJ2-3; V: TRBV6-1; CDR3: CAARRLTSTDTQYF
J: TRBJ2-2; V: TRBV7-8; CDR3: CASSSPGGDTGELFF
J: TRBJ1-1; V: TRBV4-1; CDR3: CASSQVWPANTEAFF
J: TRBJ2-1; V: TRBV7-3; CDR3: CASSSTSGSSYNEQFF
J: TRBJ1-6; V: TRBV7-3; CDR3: CASSLTTNSPLHF
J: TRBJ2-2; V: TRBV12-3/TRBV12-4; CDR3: CASSLRTAPGELFF
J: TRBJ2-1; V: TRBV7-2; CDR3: CASSLLLGGPYNEQFF
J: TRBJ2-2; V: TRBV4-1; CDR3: CASSPQGGLGTGELFF
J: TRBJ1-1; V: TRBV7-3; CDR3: CASSPGTGLEAFF
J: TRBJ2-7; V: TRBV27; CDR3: CASSAGTGAYEQYF
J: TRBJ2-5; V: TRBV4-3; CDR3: CASSQDYRGQETQYF
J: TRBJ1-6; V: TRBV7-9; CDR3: CASGRDSDNSPLHF
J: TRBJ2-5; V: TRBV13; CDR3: CASTLGLAGGETQYF
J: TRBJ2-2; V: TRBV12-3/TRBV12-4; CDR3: CASSLFRTNTGELFF
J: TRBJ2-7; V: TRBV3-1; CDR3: CASSQDGTGRYEQYF
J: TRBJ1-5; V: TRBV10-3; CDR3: CAIGGKNSNQPQHF
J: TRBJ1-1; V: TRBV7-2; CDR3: CASSLPVRAVNTEAFF
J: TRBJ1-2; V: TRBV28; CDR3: CASSLTRNYGYTF
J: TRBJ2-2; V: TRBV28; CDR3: CASSLALTGAAGELFF
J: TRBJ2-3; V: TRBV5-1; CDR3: CASSLDSLPADTQYF
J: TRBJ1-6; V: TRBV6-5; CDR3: CASSYEDSLHSPLHF
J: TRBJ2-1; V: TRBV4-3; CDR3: CASSQEAGDYEQFF
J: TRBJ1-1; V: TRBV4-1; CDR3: CASSQSSRVNTEAFF
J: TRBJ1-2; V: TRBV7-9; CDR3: CASSSGTLIDGYTF
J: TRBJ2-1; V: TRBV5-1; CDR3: CASTSQGPNEQFF
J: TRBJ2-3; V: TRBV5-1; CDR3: CASSSSPPRLLLHGTQDTQYF
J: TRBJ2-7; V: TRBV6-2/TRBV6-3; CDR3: CASSWDRGLHLSYEQYF
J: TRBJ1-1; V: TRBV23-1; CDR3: CPLSQSSTSPANTEAFF
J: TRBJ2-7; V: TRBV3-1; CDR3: CASSQDPGQAYEQYF
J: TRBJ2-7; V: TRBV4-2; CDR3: CASSQDIGQGRYEQYF